This TCR beta chain stems from a study of cytomegalovirus exposure and HLA in healthy donors. Study as a whole: Of 398 genotyped donors, more than 70% clustered with self-reported Caucasian donors.

The germline V and J ends were trimmed by 7 bases and 4 bases, with 13 bases remaining between them. Germline V gene lookup returns CDR1 LNHDA and CDR2 SQIVND (reference sequence). The CDR3 has 13 amino acids. Primers included in the PCR were 60 Vbeta and 13 Jbeta primers. Assay used: immunoSEQ multiplex PCR; TCRdb lists only in-frame clones, some missing. The sample includes over 150,000 clones, 80% of them seen just once. To note about this clone: Its antigen remains unknown.

Study-level results: Across donors, most TCRs were seen rarely, yet some public ones were widespread. Segments of the TCR beta V type were, in most cases, productive about 87% or about 30% of the time in an earlier analysis.

V usage is TRBV19 and J usage is TRBJ1-2; D is possibly TRBD1 (6 bases). This clonotype was obtained from a man aged 18 to 29 in good health and CMV-seropositive. Sequenced sample: PBMCs. The CDR3 region has the DNA TGTGCCAGTACCCCCCTGGACAGCTATGGCTACACCTTC. It codes for CASTPLDSYGYTF.